Reported below is one T cell receptor beta chain. Its specificity is not known. This specimen comes from a study of shared clonotypes between healthy human individuals. Overall study results and limits: Relative to memory subsets, naive subsets generally showed larger estimated richness. The sharing of around 5% of naive CD4 clonotypes was seen across several donors.

Repertoires were generated with immunoSEQ multiplex PCR, while TCRdb's copy carries only in-frame clones and drops some. The table has approximately 2.5 million clones, around nine tenths seen once. The CDR3 totals 15 residues. The J segment lost 3 bases and the V segment lost 7 bases, leaving 8 bases of the junction unmatched. The germline gives CDR1 MNHNS, CDR2 SASEGT. The chain recombines TRBV6-1 with TRBJ2-7; 11 nucleotides match TRBD2. The TCR comes from a man aged 18 to 35 in good health. Sequencing was done on a sample of naive CD4+ T cells sorted from blood. As for subset: CD45RA+ positively selected. The CDR3 coding sequence is TGTGCCAGCACTAACCCCCTAGCGGGAGGCTACGAGCAGTACTTC. Amino acid sequence: CASTNPLAGGYEQYF.